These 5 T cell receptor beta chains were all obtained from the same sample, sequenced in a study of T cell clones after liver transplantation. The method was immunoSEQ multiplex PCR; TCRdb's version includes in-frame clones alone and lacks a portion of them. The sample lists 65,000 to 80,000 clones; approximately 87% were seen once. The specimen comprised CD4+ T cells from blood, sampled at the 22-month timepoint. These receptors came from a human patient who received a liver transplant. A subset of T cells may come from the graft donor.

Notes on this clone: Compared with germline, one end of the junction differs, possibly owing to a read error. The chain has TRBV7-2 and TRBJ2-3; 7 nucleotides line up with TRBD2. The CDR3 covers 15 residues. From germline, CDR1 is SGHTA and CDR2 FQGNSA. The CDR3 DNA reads TGTGCCAGCAGCCTAGCGGCGGGACCCACAGATACGCAGTATTTT. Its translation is CASSLAAGPTDTQYF.

The DNA for the CDR3 is TGTGCCAGCAGCACGAGCGGGAGAGTCCACGAGCAGTACTTC. Its protein is CASSTSGRVHEQYF. The chain links TRBV9 to TRBJ2-7; TRBD2 matches 8 bases. The trim removed 4 bases at V and 5 bases at J, leaving 8 bases unmatched. There are 14 residues in the CDR3. The germline CDR1 and CDR2 sequences are SGDLS and YYNGEE.

As DNA, the CDR3 is TGTGCCAGCAGCCTGGGAGACAGGGCTTATACGCAGTATTTT. It is translated as CASSLGDRAYTQYF. The chain has TRBV7-9 and TRBJ2-3; 7 bases match TRBD1. This CDR3 is 14 amino acids long. Germline loops: CDR1 SEHNR, CDR2 FQNEAQ (reference sequence). V was pared by 5 bases and J by 7 bases, with 9 bases of the junction left unmatched.

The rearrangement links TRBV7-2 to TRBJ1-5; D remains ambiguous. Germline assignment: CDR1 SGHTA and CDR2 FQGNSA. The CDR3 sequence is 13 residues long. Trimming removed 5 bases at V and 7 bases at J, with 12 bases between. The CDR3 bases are TGTGCCAGCAGCCCCGGAGGGTCCCAGCCCCAGCATTTT. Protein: CASSPGGSQPQHF.

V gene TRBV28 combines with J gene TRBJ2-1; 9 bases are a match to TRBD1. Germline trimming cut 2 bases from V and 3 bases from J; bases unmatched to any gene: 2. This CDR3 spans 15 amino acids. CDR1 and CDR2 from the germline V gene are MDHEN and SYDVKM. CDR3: CASSLGGQGYNEQFF. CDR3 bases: TGTGCCAGCAGTTTAGGGGGACAGGGCTACAATGAGCAGTTCTTC.